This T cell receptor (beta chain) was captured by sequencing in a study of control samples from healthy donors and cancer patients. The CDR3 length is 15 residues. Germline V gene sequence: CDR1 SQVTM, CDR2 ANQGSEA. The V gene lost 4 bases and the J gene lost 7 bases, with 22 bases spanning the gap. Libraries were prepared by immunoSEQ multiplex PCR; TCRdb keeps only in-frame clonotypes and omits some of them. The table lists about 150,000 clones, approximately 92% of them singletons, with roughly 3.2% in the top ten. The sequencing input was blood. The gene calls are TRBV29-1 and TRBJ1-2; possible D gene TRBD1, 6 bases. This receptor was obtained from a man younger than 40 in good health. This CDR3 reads CSVGHGYRGGGGYTF. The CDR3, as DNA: TGCAGCGTTGGTCACGGCTACAGAGGGGGGGGTGGCTACACCTTC.